What follows are 22 T cell receptor beta chains derived from one specimen sequenced in a study of cytomegalovirus exposure and HLA in healthy donors. Researchers ran the PCR with 60 Vbeta and 13 Jbeta primers. TCRdb's table, derived via immunoSEQ multiplex PCR, lists solely in-frame clones and lacks some. The sample contains roughly 140,000 clones, around 75% of which appear only once. Material for sequencing was PBMCs. The receptors originated from a woman aged 30 to 39 in good health and CMV-seronegative.

The chain is built from TRBV29-1 and TRBJ1-2, with TRBD1 identical over 9 bases. The CDR3 is 12 residues long. Germline values: CDR1 SQVTM, CDR2 ANQGSEA. J was trimmed by 3 bases and V by 7 bases; bases with no gene match: 3. The CDR3 spells CSGGDRDYGYTF. CDR3 nucleotides: TGCAGCGGAGGGGACAGGGACTATGGCTACACCTTC. Variable domain in full (rest from reference TRBV29-1 and TRBJ1-2): SAVISQKPSRDICQRGTSLTIQCQVDSQVTMMFWYRQQPGQSLTLIATANQGSEATYESGFVIDKFPISRPNLTFSTLTVSNMSPEDSSIYLCSGGDRDYGYTFGSGTRLTVV.

This clone appeared a few times. This chain links TRBV7-8 with TRBJ1-2; D gene ambiguous. CDR1 is SGHVS and CDR2 is FQNEAQ in the germline V gene. This CDR3 has 11 amino acids. The germline V and J ends were trimmed by 5 bases and 2 bases, with 3 bases remaining between them. The CDR3 region has the DNA TGTGCCAGCAGCCGGAACTATGGCTACACCTTC. This translates into CASSRNYGYTF. Full variable domain (outside the CDR3, taken from reference TRBV7-8 and TRBJ1-2): GAGVSQSPRYKVAKRGQDVALRCDPISGHVSLFWYQQALGQGPEFLTYFQNEAQLDKSGLPSDRFFAERPEGSVSTLKIQRTQQEDSAVYLCASSRNYGYTFGSGTRLTVV.

The V gene is TRBV5-1, the J gene TRBJ1-6; tentatively, D is TRBD1 (6 bases). Trimming removed 0 bases at V and 5 bases at J, with 9 bases between. Germline CDR1 reads SGHRS; CDR2 reads YFSETQ. The CDR3 consists of 15 residues. CDR3 in amino acids: CASSLAGQHNSPLHF. DNA of the CDR3: TGCGCCAGCAGCTTGGCGGGACAACATAATTCACCCCTCCACTTT.

The chain uses TRBV28 and TRBJ2-3; D gene unclear. Germline CDR1 and CDR2: MDHEN and SYDVKM. This CDR3 has 13 amino acids. CDR3 protein: CVIGQAATDTQYF. CDR3 coding DNA: TGTGTCATCGGCCAGGCCGCCACAGATACGCAGTATTTT.

This chain links TRBV2 with TRBJ1-5; 7 nucleotides line up with TRBD1. The trim removed 7 bases at V and 5 bases at J, leaving 8 bases unmatched. The CDR3 runs 14 residues. Germline loops: CDR1 SNHLY, CDR2 FYNNEI. The DNA for the CDR3 is TGTGCCAGCACCCTCCAGGGGGGATATCAGCCCCAGCATTTT. Translated, it gives CASTLQGGYQPQHF.

The V and J genes are TRBV28 and TRBJ2-5; D is possibly TRBD1 (6 bases). CDR1 is MDHEN and CDR2 is SYDVKM in the germline V gene. CDR3 length: 13 residues. The V gene lost 7 bases and the J gene lost 1 base, with 10 bases spanning the gap. The CDR3 DNA reads TGTGCCAGCAACACAGGGAGCCAAGAGACCCAGTACTTC. Translating it yields CASNTGSQETQYF. The full variable domain, with the rest looked up from reference TRBV28 and TRBJ2-5, is DVKVTQSSRYLVKRTGEKVFLECVQDMDHENMFWYRQDPGLGLRLIYFSYDVKMKEKGDIPEGYSVSREKKERFSLILESASTNQTSMYLCASNTGSQETQYFGPGTRLLVL.

This chain joins TRBV18 and TRBJ1-1; TRBD1 might be the D (6 bases). This CDR3 has 16 amino acids. V shed 4 bases and J shed 0 bases, with 15 bases lying between them. Germline V CDR1 and CDR2: KGHSH, LQKENI. As DNA, the CDR3 is TGTGCCAGCTCACTAACGGGACAAGACATGAACACTGAAGCTTTCTTT. This gives the protein CASSLTGQDMNTEAFF.

The CDR3 sequence is CASSTTGGGNQPQHF. In DNA, the CDR3 is TGTGCCAGTAGTACTACAGGGGGCGGCAATCAGCCCCAGCATTTT. This chain joins TRBV19 and TRBJ1-5; 9 bases are shared with TRBD1. Germline CDR1 and CDR2: LNHDA and SQIVND (reference sequence). V dropped 4 bases and J dropped 2; count of bases not matched to a gene: 3. This CDR3 contains 15 residues.

The J gene is TRBJ2-5, the V gene TRBV30, with D possibly TRBD1 on 6 matching bases. The CDR3 runs 16 residues. The ends were cut back, 5 bases at V and 1 base at J, with 20 bases in the middle. Germline lookup yields CDR1 GTSNPN and CDR2 SVGIG (reference sequence). The chain's CDR3 is CAWLPKNGQIQETQYF. Written as DNA, the CDR3 is TGTGCCTGGCTACCGAAAAACGGACAGATCCAAGAGACCCAGTACTTC.

This chain links TRBV29-1 with TRBJ1-2; maybe TRBD1 (6 bases). Germline V CDR1 and CDR2: SQVTM, ANQGSEA. V was shortened by 3 bases and J by 4 bases, with 9 bases between the two germline ends. The CDR3 runs to 12 residues. CDR3 DNA: TGCAGCGTTGACACAGGGCCCTATGGCTACACCTTC. Amino acid sequence: CSVDTGPYGYTF.

The gene calls are TRBV5-3 and TRBJ2-3; 8 nucleotides align to TRBD1. Being an ORF, TRBV5-3 has a function that is uncertain. The CDR3 consists of 17 residues. Losses at the gene ends were 4 bases for V and 6 bases for J; bases not matched to a gene: 16. The CDR3 DNA reads TGTGCCAGAAGCCTAACCGGACAGGGCCTTAGGGGGGATACGCAGTATTTT. It yields the protein CARSLTGQGLRGDTQYF.

The chain combines TRBV6-5 with TRBJ1-6; 7 bases align to TRBD1. V was pared by 9 bases and J by 7 bases, with 6 bases of the junction left unmatched. CDR1 MNHEY and CDR2 SVGAGI come from the germline V gene. The CDR3 runs 13 residues. The CDR3 region has the DNA TGTGCCAGTTACGGGACAGCAAATTCACCCCTCCACTTT. Translated: CASYGTANSPLHF.

The CDR3 DNA follows: TGCGCCAGCAGCCAGACTAGCGGGGGAAGAATCGGGGAGCTGTTTTTT. Translated, it gives CASSQTSGGRIGELFF. The chain recombines TRBV4-1 with TRBJ2-2; 12 bases are shared with TRBD2. The germline V gene has CDR1 MGHRA and CDR2 YSYEKL. This CDR3 is built from 16 residues. The V gene end was trimmed by 3 bases and the J gene end by 7 bases; junction bases not matched to a gene: 6.

This clone has only one observation. The J gene is TRBJ1-5, the V gene TRBV27; D is possibly TRBD1 (5 bases). The V end lost 6 bases, the J end lost 0 bases, and 24 bases lay between the germline ends. CDR1 is MNHEY, CDR2 SMNVEV, per germline (reference sequence). This CDR3 spans 19 amino acids. The CDR3 reads CASRLPVYADRYSNQPQHF. DNA for the CDR3: TGTGCCAGCAGATTACCAGTTTACGCCGACAGATATAGCAATCAGCCCCAGCATTTT.

This chain joins TRBV6-1 and TRBJ2-5, with unresolved D. This CDR3 has 13 residues. Germline-derived CDR1 and CDR2 are MNHNS and SASEGT. V was pared by 6 bases and J by 4 bases, with 12 bases between. This chain's CDR3 is CASRPTIVETQYF. The CDR3 DNA is TGTGCCAGCAGACCCACTATAGTAGAGACCCAGTACTTC.

The chain has TRBV5-1 and TRBJ1-1; no firm D call. Trimming left V 2 bases short and J 1 base short, with 9 bases between. Germline V CDR1 and CDR2: SGHRS, YFSETQ. The CDR3 runs 14 residues. CDR3 bases: TGCGCCAGCAGCTTTCAACAGTCGAACACTGAAGCTTTCTTT. As protein: CASSFQQSNTEAFF. The whole variable domain, remainder taken from reference TRBV5-1 and TRBJ1-1, is KAGVTQTPRYLIKTRGQQVTLSCSPISGHRSVSWYQQTPGQGLQFLFEYFSETQRNKGNFPGRFSGRQFSNSRSEMNVSTLELGDSALYLCASSFQQSNTEAFFGQGTRLTVV.

The genes are TRBV5-1 and TRBJ2-7; TRBD1 agrees at 8 bases. CDR1 is SGHRS and CDR2 is YFSETQ in the germline V gene. The CDR3 length is 14 residues. V dropped 2 bases and J dropped 5; count of bases not matched to a gene: 6. The CDR3 DNA reads as TGCGCCAGCAGCTTCCGACAGGGGTCCCACGAGCAGTACGTC. This translates into CASSFRQGSHEQYV.

This clone was seen a handful of times. The chain employs TRBV11-3 and TRBJ2-2; D not resolved. Germline V gene lookup returns CDR1 SGHNT and CDR2 YENEEA. The CDR3 runs 15 residues. V shed 5 bases and J shed 7 bases, with 17 bases lying between them. The CDR3 region has the DNA TGTGCCAGCAGCCGTCCTGACACCCTTGGCGGGGAGCTGTTTTTT. Translated: CASSRPDTLGGELFF.

The V gene is TRBV28, the J gene TRBJ1-1; D not certain. In germline, CDR1 is MDHEN, CDR2 SYDVKM. V was pared by 7 bases and J by 1 base, with 13 bases between. The CDR3 is 14 amino acids. CDR3 protein: CASTWWQKNTEAFF. The DNA of the CDR3 is TGTGCCAGCACCTGGTGGCAGAAGAACACTGAAGCTTTCTTT.

This chain links TRBV7-9 with TRBJ2-1; D may be TRBD2 (6 bases). V gave up 5 bases and J gave up 6 bases, with 14 bases separating them. The CDR3 runs 14 residues. Germline CDR1 SEHNR, CDR2 FQNEAQ (reference sequence). The CDR3 nucleotides read TGTGCCAGCAGCCATAAGCGGGTCAGCAATGAGCAGTTCTTC. Protein sequence: CASSHKRVSNEQFF.

There are a few counts of this clone. The chain recombines TRBV2 with TRBJ2-3; D gene ambiguous. CDR1 is SNHLY, CDR2 FYNNEI, per germline. The CDR3 covers 12 residues. Between the trimmed V and J ends, which lost 5 bases and 2 bases, there was a span of 5 bases. The chain's CDR3 is CASSQHTDTQYF. CDR3 coding DNA: TGTGCCAGCAGTCAACACACAGATACGCAGTATTTT.

The chain carries TRBV27 and TRBJ2-1; 9 nucleotides align to TRBD2. The trim removed 2 bases at V and 9 bases at J, leaving 5 bases unmatched. This CDR3 is built from 14 residues. CDR1 is MNHEY, CDR2 SMNVEV, per germline (reference sequence). CDR3 region: CASSLIAGDLEQFF. CDR3 in DNA: TGTGCCAGCAGTTTAATAGCGGGGGACCTTGAGCAGTTCTTC.